This entry describes one TCR beta chain. From RNA transcripts, TCR beta CDR3 regions were amplified. HTBI primers drove first-round RT-PCR of the TCR CDR3. TCRdb passed the multiplex PCR reads through MiXCR, listing each CDR3 protein once. Counted here are a few hundred thousand distinct CDR3 sequences, under 15% occurring once; the ten biggest clones make up about 33%. This entry is derived from a study of T cells in Graves' hyperthyroidism and ophthalmopathy. The authors took PBMCs from about 9.5 ml fresh peripheral blood. The CDR3 is 15 residues long. Germline V gene lookup returns CDR1 SGDLS and CDR2 YYNGEE. Trimming cost V 0 bases and J 3 bases, with 11 bases left between them.

The rearrangement links TRBV9 to TRBJ2-3; the D gene could be TRBD1 or TRBD2 (6 bases each). This sequence was found in a woman younger than 45 with Graves' hyperthyroidism. Material: blood. CDR3 DNA: TGTGCCAGCAGCGTAGAATGGGGGGCGACAGATACGCAGTATTTT. It is translated as CASSVEWGATDTQYF.